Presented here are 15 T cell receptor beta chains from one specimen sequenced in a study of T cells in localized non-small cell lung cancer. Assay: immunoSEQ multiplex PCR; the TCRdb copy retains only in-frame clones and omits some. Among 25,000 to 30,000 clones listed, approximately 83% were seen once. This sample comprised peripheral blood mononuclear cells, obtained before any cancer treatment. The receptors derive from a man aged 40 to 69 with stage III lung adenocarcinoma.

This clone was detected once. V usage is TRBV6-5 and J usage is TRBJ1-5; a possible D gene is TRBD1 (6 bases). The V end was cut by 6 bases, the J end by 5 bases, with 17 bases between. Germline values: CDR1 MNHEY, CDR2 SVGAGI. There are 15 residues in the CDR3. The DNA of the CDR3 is TGTGCCAGCAGGGATTCCGGGACACCTGATCAGCCCCAGCATTTT. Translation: CASRDSGTPDQPQHF.

The CDR3 loop reads CASSQDEGLAGGSNTGELFF. CDR3 sequence (DNA): TGTGCCAGCAGCCAAGATGAGGGACTAGCGGGAGGTTCGAACACCGGGGAGCTGTTTTTT. The J gene is TRBJ2-2, the V gene TRBV4-2; TRBD2 matches at 15 bases. Germline trimming cut 0 bases from V and 0 bases from J; bases unmatched to any gene: 5. The CDR3 covers 20 residues. Germline lookup yields CDR1 LGHNA and CDR2 YNFKEQ.

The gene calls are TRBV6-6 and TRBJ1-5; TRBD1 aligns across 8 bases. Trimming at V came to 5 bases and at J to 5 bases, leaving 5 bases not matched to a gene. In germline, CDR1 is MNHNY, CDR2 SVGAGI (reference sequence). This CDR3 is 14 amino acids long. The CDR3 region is CASSRQGSDQPQHF. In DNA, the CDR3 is TGTGCCAGCAGTAGACAGGGGTCGGATCAGCCCCAGCATTTT.

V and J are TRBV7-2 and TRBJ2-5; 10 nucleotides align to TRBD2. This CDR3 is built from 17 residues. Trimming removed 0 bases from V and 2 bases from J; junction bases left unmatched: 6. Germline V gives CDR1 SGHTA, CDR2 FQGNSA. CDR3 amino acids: CASSLAVGLAAQETQYF. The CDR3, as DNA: TGTGCCAGCAGCTTAGCTGTAGGACTAGCGGCACAAGAGACCCAGTACTTC. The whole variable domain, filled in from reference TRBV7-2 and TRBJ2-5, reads GAGVSQSPSNKVTEKGKDVELRCDPISGHTALYWYRQSLGQGLEFLIYFQGNSAPDKSGLPSDRFSAERTGGSVSTLTIQRTQQEDSAVYLCASSLAVGLAAQETQYFGPGTRLLVL.

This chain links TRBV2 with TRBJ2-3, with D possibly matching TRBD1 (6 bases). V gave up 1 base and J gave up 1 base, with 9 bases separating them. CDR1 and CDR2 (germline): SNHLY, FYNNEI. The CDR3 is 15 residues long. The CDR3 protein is CASSEDGQRTDTQYF. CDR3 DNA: TGTGCCAGCAGTGAAGATGGACAGCGCACAGATACGCAGTATTTT.

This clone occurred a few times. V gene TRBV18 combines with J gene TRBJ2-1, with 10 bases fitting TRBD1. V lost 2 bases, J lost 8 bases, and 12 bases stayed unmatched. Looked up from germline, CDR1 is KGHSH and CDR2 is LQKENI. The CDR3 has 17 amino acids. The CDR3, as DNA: TGTGCCAGCTCACCAACTACGCCGGGACAGGGGATCCATGAGCAGTTCTTC. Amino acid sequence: CASSPTTPGQGIHEQFF.

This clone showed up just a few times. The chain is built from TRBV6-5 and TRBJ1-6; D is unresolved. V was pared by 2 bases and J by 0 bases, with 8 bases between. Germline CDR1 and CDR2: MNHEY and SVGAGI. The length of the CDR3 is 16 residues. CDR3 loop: CASSYLGSSYNSPLHF. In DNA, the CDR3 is TGTGCCAGCAGTTACCTGGGTAGCTCCTATAATTCACCCCTCCACTTT.

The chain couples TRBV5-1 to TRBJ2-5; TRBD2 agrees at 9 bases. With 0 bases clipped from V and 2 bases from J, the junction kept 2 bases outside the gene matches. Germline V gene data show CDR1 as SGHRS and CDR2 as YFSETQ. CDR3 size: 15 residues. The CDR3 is CASSLVAGEQETQYF. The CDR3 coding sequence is TGCGCCAGCAGCTTGGTAGCGGGGGAACAAGAGACCCAGTACTTC.

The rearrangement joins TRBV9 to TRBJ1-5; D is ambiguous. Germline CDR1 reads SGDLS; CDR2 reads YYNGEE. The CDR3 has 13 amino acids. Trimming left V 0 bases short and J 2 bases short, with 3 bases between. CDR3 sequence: CASSVDGNQPQHF. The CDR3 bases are TGTGCCAGCAGCGTAGACGGCAATCAGCCCCAGCATTTT.

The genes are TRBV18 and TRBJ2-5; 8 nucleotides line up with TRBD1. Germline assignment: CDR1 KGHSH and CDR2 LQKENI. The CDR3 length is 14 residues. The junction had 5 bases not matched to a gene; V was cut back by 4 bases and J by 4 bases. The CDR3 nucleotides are TGTGCCAGCTCACGGGGGACAGGAGGAGAGACCCAGTACTTC. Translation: CASSRGTGGETQYF. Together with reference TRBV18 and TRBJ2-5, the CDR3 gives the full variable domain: NAGVMQNPRHLVRRRGQEARLRCSPMKGHSHVYWYRQLPEEGLKFMVYLQKENIIDESGMPKERFSAEFPKEGPSILRIQQVVRGDSAAYFCASSRGTGGETQYFGPGTRLLVL.

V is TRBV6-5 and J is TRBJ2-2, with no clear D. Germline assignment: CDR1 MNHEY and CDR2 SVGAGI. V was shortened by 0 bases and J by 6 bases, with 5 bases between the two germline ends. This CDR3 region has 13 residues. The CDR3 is CASSYSRSGELFF. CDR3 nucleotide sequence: TGTGCCAGCAGTTACTCCCGGTCCGGGGAGCTGTTTTTT.

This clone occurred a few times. The CDR3 DNA is TGTGCCAGCAGCGGTAGCCTGGGGGGAGAGACCCAGTACTTC. Translating it yields CASSGSLGGETQYF. The chain recombines TRBV5-4 with TRBJ2-5, with a tentative D call TRBD2 (6 bases). Germline V gene lookup returns CDR1 SGHNT and CDR2 YYREEE (reference sequence). The V end lost 4 bases, the J end lost 4 bases, and 14 bases lay between the germline ends. The CDR3 extends over 14 amino acids. Full variable domain (rest looked up from reference TRBV5-4 and TRBJ2-5): ETGVTQSPTHLIKTRGQQVTLRCSSQSGHNTVSWYQQALGQGPQFIFQYYREEENGRGNFPPRFSGLQFPNYSSELNVNALELDDSALYLCASSGSLGGETQYFGPGTRLLVL.

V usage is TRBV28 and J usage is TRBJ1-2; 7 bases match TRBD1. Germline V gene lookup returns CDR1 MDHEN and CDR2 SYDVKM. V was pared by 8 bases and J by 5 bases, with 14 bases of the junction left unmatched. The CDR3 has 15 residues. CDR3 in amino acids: CASRTSRGQRYGYTF. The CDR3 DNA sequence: TGTGCCAGCCGTACCTCAAGGGGGCAAAGATATGGCTACACCTTC.

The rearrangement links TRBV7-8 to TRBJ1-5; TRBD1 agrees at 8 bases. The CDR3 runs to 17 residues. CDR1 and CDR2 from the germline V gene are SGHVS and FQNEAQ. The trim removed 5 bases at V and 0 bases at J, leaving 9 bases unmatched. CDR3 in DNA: TGTGCCAGCAGCCCAGGGGACAGGAGAAATAGCAATCAGCCCCAGCATTTT. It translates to CASSPGDRRNSNQPQHF.

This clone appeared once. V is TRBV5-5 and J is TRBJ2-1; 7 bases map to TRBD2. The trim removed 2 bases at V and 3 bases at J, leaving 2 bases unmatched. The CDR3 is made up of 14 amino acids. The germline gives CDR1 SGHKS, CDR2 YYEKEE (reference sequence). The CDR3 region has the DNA TGTGCCAGCAGCTTCCAGCGGGGCTACAATGAGCAGTTCTTC. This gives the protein CASSFQRGYNEQFF.